This is a list of T cell receptor beta chains from one sample in a study of blood T cell repertoires in COVID-19. Clones were sequenced by immunoSEQ multiplex PCR, and TCRdb holds only the in-frame ones, with some missing. The sample lists 87,000 or so clones, over 75% occurring once. Sequencing input: peripheral blood. The receptors stem from a woman aged 80 or over with acute or convalescent COVID-19. Both conserved end residues are part of each CDR3. D genes are given only for firm matches. Expanded clones get a size class; other rows say once, few or many, or leave the size out.

D	J	V	size	CDR3	DNA
.	TRBJ1-4	TRBV9	.	CASSVATGNNEKLFF	TGTGCCAGCAGCGTAGCTACAGGGAATAATGAAAAACTGTTTTTT
.	TRBJ1-4	TRBV7-2	.	CASRMYDSLSEKLFF	TGTGCCAGCAGGATGTACGACAGTCTCAGTGAAAAACTGTTTTTT
.	TRBJ2-3	TRBV9	.	CASSPPGAPDTQYF	TGTGCCAGCAGCCCCCCAGGGGCCCCAGATACGCAGTATTTT
.	TRBJ1-5	TRBV19	.	CASSIERGGNQPQHF	TGTGCCAGTAGTATAGAGAGGGGAGGAAATCAGCCCCAGCATTTT
.	TRBJ1-5	TRBV6-1	.	CASSEGGRDGQPQHF	TGTGCCAGCAGTGAAGGCGGCAGGGATGGGCAGCCCCAGCATTTT
.	TRBJ2-2	TRBV7-9	.	CASSLIAGARAGELFF	TGTGCCAGCAGCTTGATCGCGGGGGCCAGGGCCGGGGAGCTGTTTTTT
TRBD2	TRBJ2-5	TRBV5-1	.	CASSLGVGAGQETQYF	TGCGCCAGCAGCTTGGGTGTGGGAGCGGGGCAAGAGACCCAGTACTTC
.	TRBJ1-1	TRBV3-1/TRBV3-2	.	CASSRQESYEAFF	TGTGCCAGCAGCAGACAGGAGAGTTATGAAGCTTTCTTT
.	TRBJ2-3	TRBV7-2	.	CASSLGGLDTQYF	TGTGCCAGCAGCTTAGGGGGACTAGATACGCAGTATTTT
.	TRBJ2-7	TRBV5-4	.	CASSWGDFTGEQYF	TGTGCCAGCAGCTGGGGGGACTTTACGGGGGAGCAGTACTTC
.	TRBJ1-4	TRBV20-1	.	CSAETGEKLFF	TGCAGTGCTGAGACCGGGGAAAAACTGTTTTTT
TRBD1	TRBJ2-3	TRBV24-1	.	CATSAAGTAITDTQYF	TGTGCCACCAGTGCCGCCGGGACAGCCATCACAGATACGCAGTATTTT
TRBD1	TRBJ2-7	TRBV11-2	few	CASQPGTGFYEQYF	TGTGCCAGCCAGCCCGGGACAGGGTTCTACGAGCAGTACTTC
TRBD1	TRBJ2-2	TRBV30	.	CAWRGTGGTGELFF	TGTGCCTGGAGGGGGACAGGGGGTACCGGGGAGCTGTTTTTT
TRBD1	TRBJ1-4	TRBV19	once	CASTGVTTNEKLFF	TGTGCCTCGACAGGGGTAACAACTAATGAAAAACTGTTTTTT
TRBD2	TRBJ2-1	TRBV25-1	.	CASSEYSGRGGYNEQFF	TGTGCCAGCAGTGAATATTCCGGCCGGGGGGGGTACAATGAGCAGTTCTTC
.	TRBJ2-7	TRBV9	.	CASSEGHEQYF	TGTGCCAGCAGCGAGGGGCACGAGCAGTACTTC
TRBD2	TRBJ2-1	TRBV2	.	CATSGGASGAYNEQFF	TGTGCCACCTCCGGAGGGGCTAGCGGAGCCTACAATGAGCAGTTCTTC
.	TRBJ1-1	TRBV5-4	.	CASSSGPGVMNTEAFF	TGTGCCAGCAGCAGTGGACCCGGGGTTATGAACACTGAAGCTTTCTTT
.	TRBJ1-1	TRBV5-1	once	CASSLGQIQNTEAFF	TGCGCCAGCAGCTTGGGACAGATCCAGAACACTGAAGCTTTCTTT
TRBD2	TRBJ2-2	TRBV14	once	CASSRYGRGDTGELFF	TGTGCCAGCAGCCGGTACGGGAGGGGAGACACCGGGGAGCTGTTTTTT
.	TRBJ2-7	TRBV6-5	.	CASSYSINGVYEQYF	TGTGCCAGCAGTTACTCGATCAACGGAGTCTACGAGCAGTACTTC
.	TRBJ1-1	TRBV23-1	.	CASSEALDNLNTEAFF	TGCGCCAGCAGCGAGGCCCTGGACAACTTGAACACTGAAGCTTTCTTT
.	TRBJ2-1	TRBV5-1	.	CASRETGRSGTSSLGSYNEQFF	TGCGCCAGCAGGGAGACAGGAAGATCCGGGACGTCCTCGCTTGGCTCCTACAATGAGCAGTTCTTC
.	TRBJ1-2	TRBV11-2	.	CASSLEGGYYGYTF	TGTGCCAGCAGCTTAGAGGGAGGCTACTATGGCTACACCTTC
.	TRBJ2-5	TRBV7-3	.	CASSLRGNRVEETQYF	TGTGCCAGCAGCTTAAGGGGTAACAGGGTAGAAGAGACCCAGTACTTC
TRBD1	TRBJ2-7	TRBV30	.	CAWSTPRTGVYEQYF	TGTGCCTGGAGTACCCCCAGGACAGGCGTCTACGAGCAGTACTTC
.	TRBJ2-3	TRBV5-5	.	CASSLGQSDTQYF	TGTGCCAGCAGCTTGGGGCAGTCAGATACGCAGTATTTT
TRBD2	TRBJ2-1	TRBV20-1	.	CSASLRTSGIGLSYNEQFF	TGCAGTGCTAGTTTGCGTACTAGCGGGATAGGCCTCTCCTACAATGAGCAGTTCTTC
TRBD2	TRBJ2-7	TRBV6-5	.	CASSLLAGASEQYF	TGTGCCAGCAGTTTACTAGCGGGAGCTAGTGAGCAGTACTTC
.	TRBJ1-6	TRBV6-5	.	CASSYSKQLPSPLHF	TGTGCCAGCAGTTACTCGAAACAGTTACCGTCACCCCTCCACTTT
.	TRBJ2-1	TRBV3-1/TRBV3-2	.	CASSHTSGAEQFF	TGTGCCAGCAGCCACACCTCGGGTGCTGAGCAGTTCTTC
TRBD2	TRBJ2-1	TRBV5-1	.	CASSLGYTRLAGAGEQFF	TGCGCCAGCAGCTTGGGTTATACCCGACTAGCGGGAGCTGGTGAGCAGTTCTTC
.	TRBJ1-1	TRBV12-3/TRBV12-4	.	CASSLSALTEAFF	TGTGCCAGCAGTTTGAGCGCCCTCACTGAAGCTTTCTTT
TRBD2	TRBJ2-3	TRBV20-1	.	CSASETSGGTDTQYF	TGCAGTGCTAGTGAAACTAGCGGGGGTACAGATACGCAGTATTTT
.	TRBJ2-1	TRBV7-9	once	CASSSSTYNEQFF	TGTGCCAGCAGCTCGAGTACCTACAATGAGCAGTTCTTC
.	TRBJ2-2	TRBV19	.	CASSIGPNTGELFF	TGTGCCAGTAGTATAGGGCCAAACACCGGGGAGCTGTTTTTT
.	TRBJ2-2	TRBV5-5	.	CASSRTGTSSGELFF	TGTGCCAGCAGCCGTACCGGGACATCCTCCGGGGAGCTGTTTTTT
TRBD1	TRBJ1-2	TRBV5-6	.	CASNPDRDYGYTF	TGTGCCAGCAACCCGGACAGGGACTATGGCTACACCTTC
.	TRBJ1-1	TRBV30	.	CALRRGPNTEAFF	TGTGCCCTGAGGAGGGGCCCGAACACTGAAGCTTTCTTT
.	TRBJ2-2	TRBV19	.	CASSIVPLVAGELFF	TGTGCCAGTAGTATAGTGCCACTAGTAGCCGGGGAGCTGTTTTTT
TRBD1	TRBJ1-1	TRBV7-3	.	CASSPGQGYTEAFF	TGTGCCAGCAGCCCGGGACAGGGTTACACTGAAGCTTTCTTT
.	TRBJ1-2	TRBV5-1	.	CASSLEGEPYFGYTF	TGCGCCAGCAGCTTGGAGGGGGAACCCTATTTTGGCTACACCTTC
TRBD1	TRBJ2-3	TRBV5-4	once	CASTTLDRASTDTQYF	TGTGCCAGCACCACCTTGGACAGGGCTAGCACAGATACGCAGTATTTT
.	TRBJ1-1	TRBV5-1	.	CASSLEGVEAFF	TGCGCCAGCAGCTTAGAGGGGGTTGAAGCTTTCTTT
.	TRBJ1-1	TRBV9	.	CASSPRLDPGGGAFF	TGTGCCAGCAGCCCCCGGTTAGACCCAGGAGGAGGAGCTTTCTTT
.	TRBJ1-1	TRBV7-9	.	CASTKGDNLNTEAFF	TGTGCCAGCACCAAAGGGGACAACTTGAACACTGAAGCTTTCTTT
.	TRBJ1-1	TRBV25-1	.	CASRRGGLRMDTEAFF	TGTGCCAGCAGAAGGGGGGGGCTACGGATGGACACTGAAGCTTTCTTT